This T cell receptor beta chain was captured in a study of regulatory T cells in long-lasting Graves disease. TCR beta libraries were built with iRepertoire HTBI primers and Arm-PCR of CDR3 regions. TCRdb reprocessed the multiplex PCR reads with MiXCR, giving one entry per CDR3 protein. This table holds 400,000 to 500,000 distinct CDR3 sequences, approximately 15% found once. Looked up from germline, CDR1 is MNHEY and CDR2 is SMNVEV (reference sequence). This CDR3 has 16 residues. Trimming removed 6 bases from V and 9 bases from J; junction bases left unmatched: 11. Time point reported: newly diagnosed GD, antithyroid drugs for less than 3 months. The TCR library used RNA extracted from PBMCs. This same sample was also part of a study on T cells in Graves' hyperthyroidism and ophthalmopathy.

The clonotype was recovered from a woman aged 25-40 years with Graves disease. V is TRBV27 and J is TRBJ2-1, with 13 bases aligning to TRBD2. Sequences were derived from peripheral blood mononuclear cells (PBMCs), sampled at new diagnosis, from a patient treated with antithyroid drugs. CDR3 nucleotide sequence: TGTGCCAGCAGACGCCGGACTAGCGGGAGCGGTCTTGAGCAGTTCTTC. Residues: CASRRRTSGSGLEQFF.